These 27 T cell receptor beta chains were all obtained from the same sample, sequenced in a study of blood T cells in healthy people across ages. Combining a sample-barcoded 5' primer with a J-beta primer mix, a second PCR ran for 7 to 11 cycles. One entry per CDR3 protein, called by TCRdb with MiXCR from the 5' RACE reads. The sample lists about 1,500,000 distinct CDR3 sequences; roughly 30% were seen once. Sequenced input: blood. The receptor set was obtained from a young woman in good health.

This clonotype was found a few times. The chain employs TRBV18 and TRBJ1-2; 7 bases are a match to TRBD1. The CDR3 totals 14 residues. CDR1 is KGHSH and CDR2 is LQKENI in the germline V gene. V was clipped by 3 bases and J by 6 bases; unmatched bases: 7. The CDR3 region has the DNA TGTGCCAGCTCACCCCAGGGGGGCGACGATGGCTACACCTTC. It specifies CASSPQGGDDGYTF.

The CDR3 sequence: CSARELDKNIQYF. CDR3 bases: TGCAGTGCTAGGGAGTTGGACAAAAACATTCAGTACTTC. V is TRBV20-1 and J is TRBJ2-4; D remains ambiguous. This CDR3 comprises 13 residues. Germline assignment: CDR1 DFQATT and CDR2 SNEGSKA (reference sequence). V was clipped by 3 bases and J by 3 bases, with 9 bases between them.

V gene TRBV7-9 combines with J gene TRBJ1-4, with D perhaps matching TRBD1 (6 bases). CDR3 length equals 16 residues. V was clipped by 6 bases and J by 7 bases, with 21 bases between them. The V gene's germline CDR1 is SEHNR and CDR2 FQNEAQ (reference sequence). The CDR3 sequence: CASRSSRQGKGEKLFF. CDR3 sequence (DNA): TGTGCCAGCAGGTCTTCTCGGCAGGGGAAGGGTGAAAAACTGTTTTTT.

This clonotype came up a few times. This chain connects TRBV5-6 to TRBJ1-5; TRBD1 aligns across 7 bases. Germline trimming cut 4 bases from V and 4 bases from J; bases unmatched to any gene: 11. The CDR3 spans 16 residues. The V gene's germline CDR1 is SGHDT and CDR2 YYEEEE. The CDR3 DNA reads TGTGCCAGCAGCACGCTGACACAGGGGTCAAATCAGCCCCAGCATTTT. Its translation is CASSTLTQGSNQPQHF.

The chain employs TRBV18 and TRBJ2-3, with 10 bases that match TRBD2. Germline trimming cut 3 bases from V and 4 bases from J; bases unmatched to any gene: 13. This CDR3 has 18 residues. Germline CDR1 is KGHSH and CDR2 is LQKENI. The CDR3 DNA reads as TGTGCCAGCTCACCGTTCCCTCGGGCTAGCGGGAGCCCAGATACGCAGTATTTT. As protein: CASSPFPRASGSPDTQYF.

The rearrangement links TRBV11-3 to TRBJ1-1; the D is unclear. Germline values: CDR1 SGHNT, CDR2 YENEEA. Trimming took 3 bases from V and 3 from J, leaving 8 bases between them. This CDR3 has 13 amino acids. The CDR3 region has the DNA TGTGCCAGCAGCTTCTCGTCGGACACTGAAGCTTTCTTT. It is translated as CASSFSSDTEAFF.

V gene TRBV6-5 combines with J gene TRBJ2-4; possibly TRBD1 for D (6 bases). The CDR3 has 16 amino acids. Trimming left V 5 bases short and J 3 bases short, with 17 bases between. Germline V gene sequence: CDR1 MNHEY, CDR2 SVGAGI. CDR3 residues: CASSTRWTASKNIQYF. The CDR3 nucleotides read TGTGCCAGCAGTACCCGTTGGACAGCGAGCAAAAACATTCAGTACTTC.

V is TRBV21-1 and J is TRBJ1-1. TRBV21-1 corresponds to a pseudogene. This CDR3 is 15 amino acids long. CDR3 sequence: CASSKKRMEETEAFF. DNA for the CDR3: TGTGCCAGCAGCAAAAAGAGGATGGAGGAAACTGAAGCTTTCTTT.

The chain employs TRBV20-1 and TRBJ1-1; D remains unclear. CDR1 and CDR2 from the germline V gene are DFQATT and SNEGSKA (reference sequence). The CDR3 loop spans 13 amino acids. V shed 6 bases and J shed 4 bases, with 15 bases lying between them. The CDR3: CSASPKRGTEAFF. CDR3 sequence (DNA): TGCAGTGCCTCCCCCAAACGAGGCACTGAAGCTTTCTTT.

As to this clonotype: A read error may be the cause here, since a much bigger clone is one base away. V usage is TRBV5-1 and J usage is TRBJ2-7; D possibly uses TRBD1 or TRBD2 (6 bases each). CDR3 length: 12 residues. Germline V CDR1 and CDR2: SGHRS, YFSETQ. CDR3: CAGSWRGYEQYF. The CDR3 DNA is TGCGCCGGCAGCTGGAGGGGGTACGAGCAGTACTTC.

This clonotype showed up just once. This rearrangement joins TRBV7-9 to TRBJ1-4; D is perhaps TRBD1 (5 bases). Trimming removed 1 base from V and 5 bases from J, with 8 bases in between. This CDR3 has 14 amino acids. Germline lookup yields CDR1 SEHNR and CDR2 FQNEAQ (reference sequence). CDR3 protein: CASSLGDGNEKLFF. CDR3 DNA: TGTGCCAGCAGCTTAGGGGACGGGAATGAAAAACTGTTTTTT.

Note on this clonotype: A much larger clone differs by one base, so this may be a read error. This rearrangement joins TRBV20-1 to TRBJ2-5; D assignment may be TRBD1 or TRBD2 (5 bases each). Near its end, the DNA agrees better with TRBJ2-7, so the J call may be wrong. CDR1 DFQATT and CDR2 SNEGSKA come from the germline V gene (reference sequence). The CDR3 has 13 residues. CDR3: CSAHPGWGDEQYF. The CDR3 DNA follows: TGCAGTGCTCATCCGGGATGGGGCGACGAGCAGTACTTC.

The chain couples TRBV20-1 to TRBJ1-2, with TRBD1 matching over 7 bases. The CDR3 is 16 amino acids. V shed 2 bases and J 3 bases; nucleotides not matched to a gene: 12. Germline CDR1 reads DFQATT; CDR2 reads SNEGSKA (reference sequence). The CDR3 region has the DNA TGCAGTGCTAGAAACCGGGACAGCTCGATAGACTATGGCTACACCTTC. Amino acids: CSARNRDSSIDYGYTF.

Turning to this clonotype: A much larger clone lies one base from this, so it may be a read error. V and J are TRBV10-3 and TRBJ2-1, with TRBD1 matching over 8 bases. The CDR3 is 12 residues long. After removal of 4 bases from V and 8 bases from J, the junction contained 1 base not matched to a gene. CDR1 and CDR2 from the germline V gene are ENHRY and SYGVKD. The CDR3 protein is CAISAGGHEQFF. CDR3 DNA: TGTGCCATCAGTGCAGGGGGCCATGAGCAGTTCTTC.

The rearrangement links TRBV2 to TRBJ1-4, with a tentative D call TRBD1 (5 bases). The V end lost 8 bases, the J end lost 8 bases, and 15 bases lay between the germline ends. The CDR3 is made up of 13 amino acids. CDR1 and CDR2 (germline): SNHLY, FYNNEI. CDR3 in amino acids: CASFEGIGEKLFF. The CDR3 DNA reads TGTGCCAGCTTTGAGGGGATTGGAGAAAAACTGTTTTTT.

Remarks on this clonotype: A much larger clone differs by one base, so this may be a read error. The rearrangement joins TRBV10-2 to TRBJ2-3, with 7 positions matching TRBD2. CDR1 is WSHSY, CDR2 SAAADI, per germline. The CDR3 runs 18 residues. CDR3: CATKAQAGLTKSIDTQYF. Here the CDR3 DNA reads TGCGCCACCAAGGCCCAAGCGGGGCTTACCAAAAGCATAGATACGCAGTATTTT.

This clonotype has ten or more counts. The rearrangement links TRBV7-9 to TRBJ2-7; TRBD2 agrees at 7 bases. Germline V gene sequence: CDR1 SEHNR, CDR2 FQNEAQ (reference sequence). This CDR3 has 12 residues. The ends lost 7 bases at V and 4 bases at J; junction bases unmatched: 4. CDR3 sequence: CASTYGGYEQYF. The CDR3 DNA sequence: TGTGCCAGCACTTACGGGGGGTACGAGCAGTACTTC.

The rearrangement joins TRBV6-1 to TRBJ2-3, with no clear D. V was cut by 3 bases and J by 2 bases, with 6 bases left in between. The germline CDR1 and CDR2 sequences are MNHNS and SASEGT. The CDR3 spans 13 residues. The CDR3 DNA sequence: TGTGCCAGCAGTGAGGCTAACACAGATACGCAGTATTTT. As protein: CASSEANTDTQYF.

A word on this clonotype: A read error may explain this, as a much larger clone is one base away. The CDR3 sequence is CSGAWQSYEQFF. The DNA of the CDR3 is TGCAGCGGCGCATGGCAATCATACGAGCAGTTCTTC. The chain couples TRBV29-1 to TRBJ2-1; D remains ambiguous. V was pared by 7 bases and J by 10 bases, with 17 bases between. Germline V gene sequence: CDR1 SQVTM, CDR2 ANQGSEA. The CDR3 covers 12 residues.

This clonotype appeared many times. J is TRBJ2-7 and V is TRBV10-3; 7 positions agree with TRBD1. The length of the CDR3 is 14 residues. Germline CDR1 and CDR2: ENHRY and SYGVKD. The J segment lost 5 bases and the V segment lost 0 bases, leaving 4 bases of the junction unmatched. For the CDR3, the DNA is TGTGCCATCAGTGAGTCGACAGGGTTCGACGAGCAGTACTTC. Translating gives CAISESTGFDEQYF.

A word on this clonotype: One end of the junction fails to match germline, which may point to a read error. CDR3 loop: CASSSGAAAYEQNF. As DNA, the CDR3 is TGTGCCAGCAGCTCTGGGGCAGCCGCCTACGAGCAGAACTTC. V and J are TRBV7-9 and TRBJ2-7; TRBD1 might be the D (5 bases). Germline values: CDR1 SEHNR, CDR2 FQNEAQ (reference sequence). The CDR3 sequence is 14 residues long. Together with reference TRBV7-9 and TRBJ2-7, the CDR3 gives the full variable domain: DTGVSQNPRHKITKRGQNVTFRCDPISEHNRLYWYRQTLGQGPEFLTYFQNEAQLEKSRLLSDRFSAERPKGSFSTLEIQRTEQGDSAMYLCASSSGAAAYEQNFGPGTRLTVT.

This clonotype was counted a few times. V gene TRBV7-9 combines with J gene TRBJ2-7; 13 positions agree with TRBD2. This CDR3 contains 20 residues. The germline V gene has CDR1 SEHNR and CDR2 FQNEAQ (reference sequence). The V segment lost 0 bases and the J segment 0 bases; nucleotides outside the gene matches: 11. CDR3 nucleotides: TGTGCCAGCAGCTTAGCCCCGGGGACTAGCGGGACGAGTACCTCCTACGAGCAGTACTTC. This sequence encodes CASSLAPGTSGTSTSYEQYF.

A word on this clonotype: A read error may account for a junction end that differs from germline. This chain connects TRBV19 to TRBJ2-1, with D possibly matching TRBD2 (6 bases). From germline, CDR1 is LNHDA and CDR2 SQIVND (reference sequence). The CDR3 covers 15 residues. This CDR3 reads CASSLGGRSYSEQFF. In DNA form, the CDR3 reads TGTGCCAGTAGTCTGGGGGGACGCTCCTACAGTGAGCAGTTCTTC.

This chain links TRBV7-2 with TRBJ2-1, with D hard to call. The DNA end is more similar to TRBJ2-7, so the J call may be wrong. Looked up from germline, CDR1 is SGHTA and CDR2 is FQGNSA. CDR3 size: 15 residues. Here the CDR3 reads CASSLGADHYNEQYF. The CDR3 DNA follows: TGTGCCAGCAGCTTAGGGGCAGATCACTACAATGAGCAGTACTTC.

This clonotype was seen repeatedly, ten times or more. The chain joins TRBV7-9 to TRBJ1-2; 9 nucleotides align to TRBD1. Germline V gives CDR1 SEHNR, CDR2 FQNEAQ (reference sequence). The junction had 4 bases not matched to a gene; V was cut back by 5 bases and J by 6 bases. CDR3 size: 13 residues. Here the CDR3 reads CASSPWTGDGYTF. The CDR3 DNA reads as TGTGCCAGCAGCCCCTGGACAGGGGATGGCTACACCTTC.

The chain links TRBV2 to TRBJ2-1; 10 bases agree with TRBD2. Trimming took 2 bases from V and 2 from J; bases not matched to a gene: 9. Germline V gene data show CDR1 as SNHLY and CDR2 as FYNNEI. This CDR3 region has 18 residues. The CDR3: CASSERLAGALTYNEQFF. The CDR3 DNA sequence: TGTGCCAGCAGTGAAAGGCTAGCGGGGGCCCTCACCTACAATGAGCAGTTCTTC. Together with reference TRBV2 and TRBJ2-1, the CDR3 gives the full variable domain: EPEVTQTPSHQVTQMGQEVILRCVPISNHLYFYWYRQILGQKVEFLVSFYNNEISEKSEIFDDQFSVERPDGSNFTLKIRSTKLEDSAMYFCASSERLAGALTYNEQFFGPGTRLTVL.

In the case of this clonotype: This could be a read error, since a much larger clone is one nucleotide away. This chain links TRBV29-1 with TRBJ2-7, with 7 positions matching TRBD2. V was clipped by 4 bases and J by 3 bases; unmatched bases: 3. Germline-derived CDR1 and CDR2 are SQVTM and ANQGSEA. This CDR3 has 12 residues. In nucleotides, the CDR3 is TGCAGCGTTGGAGGGGAGGGCTACGAGCAGTACTTC. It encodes CSVGGEGYEQYF.